This entry is about one T cell receptor beta chain. Its antigen has not been determined. Base-call qualities are not available, and no considerably larger clone is one nucleotide away. This specimen comes from a study of blood T cell repertoires in COVID-19 (dated by TCRdb to the early 2020s). Study-wide context: Collaborator samples came from the United States, Italy and Spain and covered acute and convalescent phases of COVID-19. The prospective study material was composed of cDNA or gDNA derived from T cells, B-cell-depleted T cells, or PBMCs. Deeply sampled blood TCRbeta repertoires from subjects exposed to, actively infected with, or recovered from COVID-19 were included in the dataset. The repertoires were released in a freely available public database intended as a resource for research on the immune response to SARS-CoV-2. The samples were drawn from two sources: the first 160 participants of the ongoing ImmuneRACE study, and 950 to 1,500 subjects contributed by 6 global collaborators. The sample metadata nearly always contained a de-identified subject ID, COVID-19 status, age in years and sex. HLA class I and class II types, where available, came from metadata supplied by the sample provider rather than from assay-based typing.

What the study reported, not specific to this receptor: The amount of clinical and demographic metadata varied by source and participant and was provided uncurated.

TCRbeta CDR3 regions were amplified from genomic DNA by means of the immunoSEQ Assay, a bias-controlled multiplex PCR. Regarding the original processing steps: Nucleated cell counts per sample were estimated from amplification of reference gene primers within the assay. To quantify the absolute abundance of each unique TCRbeta CDR3 rearrangement, sequence reads were collapsed and filtered. For each sample, productive Simpson clonality was calculated as the square root of Simpson's diversity index across productive rearrangements. This immuneACCESS table, as held by TCRdb, lists in-frame sequences with V and J called but not all clones. Of the missing ones, under half trace to an unresolved V gene in checked studies; the others have no known cause. That table is the source of V, J and clone size, and D and trimming were worked out from the DNA. In all, the sample holds about 43,000 clones, and 75% to 90% of those were seen once. Clones ranked in the top ten supply about 8.8% of the sample.

Whole blood was collected in K2EDTA tubes by collaborating institutions according to the institutions' own protocols. For TCRbeta analysis, collaborators shipped samples in one of three forms: frozen whole blood, isolated PBMCs, or DNA extracted from either of those sample types. The CDR1 and CDR2 encoded by the germline V gene are MDHEN and SYDVKM. V is cut by 5 bases and J by 3 bases, and the space between the germline ends is 17 bases. From its cysteine to its phenylalanine, the CDR3 spans 15 amino acids. Solely the CDR3 DNA is kept, with 45 bases framed from the first base. What was sequenced was peripheral blood. The sequence derives from an elderly woman with active COVID-19. The chain links TRBV28 with TRBJ2-7; TRBD2 is possibly the D segment (5 matching bases). The nucleotides are TGTGCCAGCAGTCAGACGAGAGGGTGGGACTACGAGCAGTACTTC. Translated, this gives CASSQTRGWDYEQYF.